This entry is about one T cell receptor (beta chain). Its antigen is not yet known. A junction boundary mismatches the germline segment, possibly from a read error. No patient had received any treatment before thyroid surgery. Using T-cell receptor beta sequencing, the study looked back at clinical samples from patients collected from about 2011 to 2019. The data stem from a study of metastatic and nonmetastatic thyroid tumors (dated by TCRdb to 2019 to 2021). As for the study more broadly: The researchers compared repertoires between peripheral blood samples and tumor or nodule tissue samples from patients with malignant or benign thyroid disease. Summary of the overall study and its limitations: In both blood and tumor samples, TCR beta diversity was reported to be significantly higher in malignant tumors than in benign nodules.

The CDR3 covers 12 residues, taking in both the cysteine and the phenylalanine. This entry keeps only the CDR3 DNA: 36 bases, framed from base 1. From a lookup of the germline V gene, CDR1 and CDR2 are SGHAT and FQNNGV. The library was prepared using PCR. The sequencer listed for this sample is Illumina HiSeq 4000. High-throughput sequencing was used to profile the CDR3 region of the TCR beta-chain in every patient. In the paper's pipeline: CDR3 differences across clinicopathological groups were used to build a classifier for discriminating distant-metastatic papillary thyroid cancer patients. To measure repertoire diversity the researchers used the Shannon index, while the Morisita-Horn index served to gauge how similar the tumor and blood repertoires were. TCRdb passed the public sequencing reads through fastp at Q25 and MiXCR, retaining productive beta sequences. TCRdb, rather than the study authors, made the V and J calls. The sample data list about 25,000 clones, and 20% of these were observed just once. Of the sample, around 28% falls within the top ten clones.

The chain is assembled from TRBV11-2 and TRBJ2-7; the D gene is not confidently resolved. Sequences were obtained from blood. This TCR was recovered from a male donor with papillary thyroid cancer or a benign thyroid nodule (not recorded which). Some clones in this sample may be carry-over from other donors' samples. The nucleotide sequence is TGTGCCAGCAGCACCAGGACCCACGAACAGTACTTC. Translation gives CASSTRTHEQYF.